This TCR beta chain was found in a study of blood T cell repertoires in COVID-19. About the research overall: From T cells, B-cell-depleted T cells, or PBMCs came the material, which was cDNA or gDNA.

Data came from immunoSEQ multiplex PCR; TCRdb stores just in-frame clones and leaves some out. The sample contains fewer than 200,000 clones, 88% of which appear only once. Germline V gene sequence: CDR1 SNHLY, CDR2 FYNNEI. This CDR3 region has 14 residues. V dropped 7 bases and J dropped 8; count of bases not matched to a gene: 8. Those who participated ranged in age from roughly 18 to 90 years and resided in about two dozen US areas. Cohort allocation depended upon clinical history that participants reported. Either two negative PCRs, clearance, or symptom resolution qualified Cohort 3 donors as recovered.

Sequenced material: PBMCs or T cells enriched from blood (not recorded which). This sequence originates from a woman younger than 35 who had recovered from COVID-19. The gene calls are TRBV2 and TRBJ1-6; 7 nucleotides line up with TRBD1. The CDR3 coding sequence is TGTGCCAGCACCGTTGGGACAGCCTATTCACCCCTCCACTTT. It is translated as CASTVGTAYSPLHF.